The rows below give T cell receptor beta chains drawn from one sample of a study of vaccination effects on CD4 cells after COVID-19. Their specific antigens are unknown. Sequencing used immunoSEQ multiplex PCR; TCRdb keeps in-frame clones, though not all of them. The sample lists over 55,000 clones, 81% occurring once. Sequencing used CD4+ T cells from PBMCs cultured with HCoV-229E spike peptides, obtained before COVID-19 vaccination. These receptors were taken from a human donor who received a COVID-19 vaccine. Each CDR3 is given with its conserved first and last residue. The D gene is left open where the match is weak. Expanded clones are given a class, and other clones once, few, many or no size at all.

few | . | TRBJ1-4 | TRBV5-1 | CASSLITGEKLFF | TGCGCCAGCAGCTTGATTACAGGGGAAAAACTGTTTTTT
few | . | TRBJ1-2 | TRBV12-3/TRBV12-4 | CASSKEGYGYTF | TGTGCCAGCAGTAAAGAGGGGTATGGCTACACCTTC
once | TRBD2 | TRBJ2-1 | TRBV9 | CASSVAASGGAREQFF | TGTGCCAGCAGCGTCGCCGCTAGCGGGGGGGCTCGGGAGCAGTTCTTC
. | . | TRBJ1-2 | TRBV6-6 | CASSSTRVSYGYTF | TGTGCCAGCAGTTCTACCAGGGTATCCTATGGCTACACCTTC
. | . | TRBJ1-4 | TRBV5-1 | CASSLTGGEKLFF | TGCGCCAGCAGCCTGACAGGCGGTGAAAAACTGTTTTTT
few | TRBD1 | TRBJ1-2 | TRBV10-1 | CASSGQGDYGYTF | TGCGCCAGCAGCGGACAGGGGGACTATGGCTACACCTTC
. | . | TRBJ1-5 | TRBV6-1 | CASSEGGKQPQHF | TGTGCCAGCAGTGAGGGAGGGAAGCAGCCCCAGCATTTT
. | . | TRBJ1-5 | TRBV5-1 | CASSLAGTENQPQHF | TGCGCCAGCAGCTTGGCTGGGACCGAGAATCAGCCCCAGCATTTT
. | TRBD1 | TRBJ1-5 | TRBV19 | CASSISKGQSGNQPQHF | TGTGCCAGTAGTATTTCTAAGGGACAGTCAGGCAATCAGCCCCAGCATTTT
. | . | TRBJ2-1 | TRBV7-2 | CASRRGAGGTEQFF | TGTGCCAGCAGGAGGGGGGCAGGGGGAACTGAGCAGTTCTTC
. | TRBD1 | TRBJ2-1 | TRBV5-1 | CASSQGQGYNEQFF | TGCGCCAGCAGCCAGGGACAGGGATACAATGAGCAGTTCTTC
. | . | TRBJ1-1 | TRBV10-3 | CAISELGIGAAFF | TGTGCCATCAGTGAGCTGGGCATCGGGGCGGCTTTCTTT
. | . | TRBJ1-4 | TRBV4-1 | CASSQDLGSSNEKLFF | TGCGCCAGCAGCCAAGACTTGGGGTCATCAAATGAAAAACTGTTTTTT
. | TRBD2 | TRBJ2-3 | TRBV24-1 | CATSEWTSSSLNTQYF | TGTGCCACCAGTGAATGGACTAGCAGTTCATTAAATACGCAGTATTTT
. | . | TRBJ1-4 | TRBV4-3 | CASSQAGGPKSEKLFF | TGCGCCAGCAGCCAAGCGGGCGGGCCCAAGTCCGAAAAACTGTTTTTT
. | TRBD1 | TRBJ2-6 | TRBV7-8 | CASSLQGVGGANVLTF | TGTGCCAGCAGCTTACAGGGGGTCGGTGGGGCCAACGTCCTGACTTTC
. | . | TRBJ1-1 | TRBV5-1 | CASSRDTYTEAFF | TGCGCCAGCAGCCGGGACACCTACACTGAAGCTTTCTTT
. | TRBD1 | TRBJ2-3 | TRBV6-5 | CASKMGQGAADTQYF | TGTGCCAGCAAGATGGGACAGGGGGCTGCAGATACGCAGTATTTT
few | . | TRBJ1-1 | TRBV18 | CASSPTSGARTEAFF | TGTGCCAGCTCACCAACTTCCGGGGCAAGGACTGAAGCTTTCTTT
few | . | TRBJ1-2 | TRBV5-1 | CASSLDWGNYGYTF | TGCGCCAGCAGCTTGGATTGGGGAAACTATGGCTACACCTTC
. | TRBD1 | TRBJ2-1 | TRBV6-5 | CASSASQGGEQFF | TGTGCCAGCAGCGCTTCACAGGGGGGTGAGCAGTTCTTC
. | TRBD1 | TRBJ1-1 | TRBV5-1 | CASRPWDRKNTEAFF | TGCGCCAGCAGACCATGGGACAGGAAGAACACTGAAGCTTTCTTT
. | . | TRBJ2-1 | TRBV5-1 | CASSPQGSYSKNEQFF | TGCGCCAGCAGTCCCCAGGGTTCCTACAGCAAGAATGAGCAGTTCTTC
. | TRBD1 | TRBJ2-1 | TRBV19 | CASSVDRAGGDEQFF | TGTGCCAGTAGTGTCGACAGGGCGGGTGGGGATGAGCAGTTCTTC